This T cell receptor beta chain was sequenced for a study of vaccination and CD4 T cells after COVID-19. Details on this clonotype: What it recognizes is unknown.

Sequencing of cultured CD4+ T cell DNA used the Oncomine TCR Beta short-read assay. TCRdb independently ran MiXCR on the PCR reads; one entry per CDR3 protein. The data hold 15,000 to 20,000 distinct CDR3 sequences, with around 56% observed a single time. The sample's treatment: roughly 10-day PBMC culture with coronavirus spike peptide pools or control peptides (ViraFEST assay). Source material: CD4+ T cells from blood, cultured in vitro. The sequence derives from a human donor who had recovered from COVID-19.

CDR3 nucleotide sequence: TGCAGTGCTAGACTAGCGGGAGTGGTAGATACGCAGTATTTT. Translation: CSARLAGVVDTQYF. The chain carries TRBV20-1 and TRBJ2-3; 10 bases are shared with TRBD2. J lost 5 bases, V lost 2 bases, and 4 bases had no gene match. Germline V gene sequence: CDR1 DFQATT, CDR2 SNEGSKA (reference sequence). The CDR3 consists of 14 residues.